Below are 8 T cell receptor beta chains sequenced from a single sample in a study of cytomegalovirus exposure and HLA in healthy donors listed by TCRdb under 2017. The protocol used for the library was the immunoSEQ multiplex PCR assay. A mixture of 60 forward primers for TCR Vbeta segments and 13 reverse primers for TCR Jbeta segments was used in the multiplex PCR. Here the immuneACCESS table is served through TCRdb, limited to in-frame sequences with V and J called. Missing clones are a known gap in these copies; in checked studies unresolved V genes cover under half, and the rest lacks a known reason. The sample table holds about 93,000 clones, of which less than 80% were seen once. 3% to 3.5% of the sample goes to the ten largest clones. Sequenced: PBMCs. The receptors were sampled from a middle-aged woman in good health and CMV-seronegative.

This rearrangement joins TRBV5-1 to TRBJ2-3, with 7 positions matching TRBD2. This CDR3 spans 14 amino acids. CDR1 is SGHRS and CDR2 is YFSETQ in the germline V gene. V trimming: 7 bases; J trimming: 1 base; junction bases outside the gene matches: 6. CDR3 nucleotide sequence: TGCGCCAGCGGGACTACGGTCGGCACAGATACGCAGTATTTT. Encoded protein: CASGTTVGTDTQYF.

J is TRBJ2-7 and V is TRBV5-6; 8 bases are shared with TRBD2. The V gene end was trimmed by 4 bases and the J gene end by 1 base; junction bases not matched to a gene: 4. CDR1 is SGHDT, CDR2 YYEEEE, per germline. CDR3 length equals 14 residues. DNA for the CDR3: TGTGCCAGCAGCCCGGGGGGGGGATCCTACGAGCAGTACTTC. Translation: CASSPGGGSYEQYF. The full variable domain, rest sourced from reference TRBV5-6 and TRBJ2-7, is DAGVTQSPTHLIKTRGQQVTLRCSPKSGHDTVSWYQQALGQGPQFIFQYYEEEERQRGNFPDRFSGHQFPNYSSELNVNALLLGDSALYLCASSPGGGSYEQYFGPGTRLTVT.

The gene calls are TRBV7-9 and TRBJ2-1; 12 bases align to TRBD2. The CDR3 covers 16 residues. The V gene end was trimmed by 5 bases and the J gene end by 6 bases; junction bases not matched to a gene: 8. Per germline, CDR1 SEHNR and CDR2 FQNEAQ (reference sequence). The CDR3: CASSPILAGGINEQFF. CDR3 sequence (DNA): TGTGCCAGCAGCCCTATACTAGCGGGAGGAATCAATGAGCAGTTCTTC.

A few counts support this clone. The chain recombines TRBV30 with TRBJ1-4; TRBD1 agrees at 8 bases. Germline CDR1 is GTSNPN and CDR2 is SVGIG (reference sequence). This CDR3 region has 15 residues. V was pared by 0 bases and J by 10 bases, with 10 bases of the junction left unmatched. This chain's CDR3 is CAWSVPWTGRRKLFF. CDR3 DNA: TGTGCCTGGAGTGTACCCTGGACAGGGAGGCGAAAACTGTTTTTT.

The DNA of the CDR3 is TGCGCCAGCAGCCTAGCGGGAGTCGGGGAGCTGTTTTTT. Protein sequence: CASSLAGVGELFF. The genes are TRBV4-1 and TRBJ2-2; 9 nucleotides line up with TRBD2. J was trimmed by 7 bases and V by 4 bases; bases with no gene match: 1. The CDR3 totals 13 residues. Germline V lookup: CDR1 MGHRA, CDR2 YSYEKL.

CDR3 protein: CASSLRLADYEQYF. The CDR3 DNA reads TGTGCCAGCAGCTTACGGTTAGCGGACTACGAGCAGTACTTC. J is TRBJ2-7 and V is TRBV7-2; TRBD2 might be the D (6 bases). CDR3 size: 14 residues. Per the germline V gene, CDR1 is SGHTA and CDR2 is FQGNSA. Trimming pared 2 bases from V and 3 bases from J, leaving 11 bases between.

This chain joins TRBV11-1 and TRBJ2-3; maybe TRBD2 (6 bases). Trimming left V 4 bases short and J 2 bases short, with 13 bases between. From germline, CDR1 is SGHAT and CDR2 FQDESV (reference sequence). The CDR3 spans 15 residues. The CDR3 loop is CASSYLGLSTDTQYF. The CDR3, as DNA: TGTGCCAGCAGCTATCTGGGACTTTCCACAGATACGCAGTATTTT.

The chain uses TRBV5-8 and TRBJ2-3, with D possibly being TRBD1 (5 bases). The CDR3 contains 14 residues. Germline loops: CDR1 SGHTS, CDR2 YDEGEE. V lost 4 bases to trimming and J lost 2 bases, with 11 bases between them. CDR3 in amino acids: CASSKQVFTDTQYF. For the CDR3, the DNA is TGTGCCAGCAGCAAACAGGTTTTCACAGATACGCAGTATTTT.